Presented here are 6 T cell receptor beta chains from one specimen sequenced in a study of beta chain features in type 1 diabetes. Study results and limitations: Within each of all four CD4+ subsets, Type 1 diabetes patients had TCRB CDR3s that were moderately but significantly shorter.

No antigens are known for them. Expressed TCRB transcripts were sequenced because the entire RNA isolate underwent reverse transcription. The data were produced by immunoSEQ multiplex PCR, yet TCRdb's version contains in-frame clones alone and is incomplete. The sample lists roughly 340,000 clones; over 10% were seen once. Sequenced material: naive CD4+ T cells from blood. The receptors were sampled from a woman under 30 with type 1 diabetes.

This clone was recorded a few times. This chain links TRBV30 with TRBJ2-3; weak D call: TRBD2 (5 bases). Per the germline V gene, CDR1 is GTSNPN and CDR2 is SVGIG (reference sequence). V lost 3 bases to trimming and J lost 4 bases, with 17 bases between them. The CDR3 sequence is 15 residues long. The CDR3, as DNA: TGTGCCTGGAGCCGGTCGAGGGTATTGGCAGATACGCAGTATTTT. It is translated as CAWSRSRVLADTQYF. Filled out from reference TRBV30 and TRBJ2-3, the complete variable domain reads SQTIHQWPATLVQPVGSPLSLECTVEGTSNPNLYWYRQAAGRGLQLLFYSVGIGQISSEVPQNLSASRPQDRQFILSSKKLLLSDSGFYLCAWSRSRVLADTQYFGPGTRLTVL.

This clone occurred a few times. The chain has TRBV4-3 and TRBJ2-5; D possibly corresponds to TRBD2 (5 bases). In germline, CDR1 is LGHNA, CDR2 YSLEER. Trimming took 0 bases from V and 7 from J, leaving 15 bases between them. This CDR3 region has 15 residues. CDR3 loop: CASSQERTDWATQYF. As DNA, the CDR3 is TGCGCCAGCAGCCAAGAGAGGACGGACTGGGCGACCCAGTACTTC.

The chain employs TRBV4-2 and TRBJ2-1, with 10 bases aligning to TRBD2. The germline gives CDR1 LGHNA, CDR2 YNFKEQ. The CDR3 has 19 amino acids. V shed 0 bases and J 4 bases; nucleotides not matched to a gene: 12. The CDR3 loop is CASSQDRAGEREGYNEQFF. Here the CDR3 DNA reads TGTGCCAGCAGCCAAGATAGGGCTGGGGAGCGGGAGGGTTACAATGAGCAGTTCTTC.

As to this clone: The junction departs from germline at one end; a sequencing error may be responsible. The J gene is TRBJ1-2, the V gene TRBV29-1, with D tentatively TRBD1 (6 bases). CDR1 and CDR2 (germline): SQVTM, ANQGSEA. The CDR3 covers 14 residues. CDR3 coding DNA: TGCAGCGTCGAAGGCAGGGGCCCTCTCTATGGCTACACCTTC. Its translation is CSVEGRGPLYGYTF. Full variable domain (outside the CDR3, taken from reference TRBV29-1 and TRBJ1-2): SAVISQKPSRDICQRGTSLTIQCQVDSQVTMMFWYRQQPGQSLTLIATANQGSEATYESGFVIDKFPISRPNLTFSTLTVSNMSPEDSSIYLCSVEGRGPLYGYTFGSGTRLTVV.

There are a few counts of this clone. This chain uses TRBV30 with TRBJ2-1; 7 bases line up with TRBD2. CDR1 is GTSNPN, CDR2 SVGIG, per germline (reference sequence). The CDR3 extends over 13 amino acids. After removal of 3 bases from V and 7 bases from J, the junction contained 6 bases not matched to a gene. The CDR3 loop reads CAWRYAGLNEQFF. CDR3 nucleotides: TGTGCCTGGAGATACGCGGGACTAAATGAGCAGTTCTTC.

The chain recombines TRBV10-3 with TRBJ1-5; 7 bases align to TRBD1. Trimming took 10 bases from V and 6 from J; bases not matched to a gene: 15. CDR1 ENHRY and CDR2 SYGVKD come from the germline V gene. The CDR3 totals 15 residues. The CDR3, as DNA: TGTGCCACCGGAATGGGTACAGGGGTGGGTCAGCCCCAGCATTTT. Protein product: CATGMGTGVGQPQHF.